These T cell receptor beta chains were read from a single sample in a study of blood T cell repertoires in COVID-19. Data came from immunoSEQ multiplex PCR; TCRdb stores just in-frame clones and leaves some out. Seen here are approximately 88,000 clones, 75% to 85% observed once, and the top ten hold about 19%. Sequenced material: peripheral blood. The receptors originated from an elderly woman with acute or convalescent COVID-19. Both conserved end residues are part of each CDR3. A D gene is named only where the DNA matches it firmly. Only some rows state a clone size, as once, few, many or a class for expanded clones.

TRBV2	.	.	TRBJ2-2	16	TGTGCCAGCAGTGATGCAGGGCGCAAGAACACCGGGGAGCTGTTTTTT	CASSDAGRKNTGELFF
TRBV7-3	once	.	TRBJ1-1	13	TGTGCCAGCAGTCACGGCGGGAACACTGAAGCTTTCTTT	CASSHGGNTEAFF
TRBV28	.	.	TRBJ2-1	15	TGTGCCAGCAGTCCGGGGGGCATTCCTTCCAATGAGCAGTTCTTC	CASSPGGIPSNEQFF
TRBV24-1	.	.	TRBJ2-1	16	TGTGCCACCAGTGCTACTACAGGGAGCTCCTACAATGAGCAGTTCTTC	CATSATTGSSYNEQFF
TRBV30	.	.	TRBJ1-1	14	TGTGCCTGGAGCCCCATCCTTAGGGGCACTGAAGCTTTCTTT	CAWSPILRGTEAFF
TRBV7-2	.	.	TRBJ1-5	13	TGTGCCAGCAGCTTAACTGTGAATCAGCCCCAGCATTTT	CASSLTVNQPQHF
TRBV2	.	TRBD2	TRBJ2-1	15	TGTGCCAGCAGCGTTGGACTAGCGGGAGAGTCTGAGCAGTTCTTC	CASSVGLAGESEQFF
TRBV29-1	once	TRBD2	TRBJ2-7	13	TGCAGCGTTGAACGTGGGAGGGCCGGCGAGCAGTACTTC	CSVERGRAGEQYF
TRBV6-5	few	.	TRBJ1-2	12	TGTGCCAGCAGGAGTACTAACTATGGCTACACCTTC	CASRSTNYGYTF
TRBV24-1	many	TRBD2	TRBJ2-3	16	TGTGCCACCAGTGAGGGTAGCGGGGGAGACACAGATACGCAGTATTTT	CATSEGSGGDTDTQYF